What follows describes a single T cell receptor beta chain. As yet, its antigen is unknown. The sample is drawn from a study of cytomegalovirus exposure and HLA in healthy donors. Study at large: Counted in an early data release were some 81 million unique TCRs from HLA-typed donors.

The PCR was carried out with 60 Vbeta primers and 13 Jbeta primers. Clones were read by immunoSEQ multiplex PCR, and TCRdb kept only the in-frame ones, dropping some. Of 140,000 to 150,000 clones in the sample, 60% to 75% were seen once. Study-wide results and caveats: Most subjects' HLA-A and HLA-B alleles were reportedly predicted from TCR beta sequences. Later, an analysis showed that TCR beta chains associated with HLA were more clonally expanded than others that were equally common.

Sequencing was performed on PBMCs. This receptor was obtained from a man aged 25 to 40 in good health and CMV-seronegative.

As DNA, the CDR3 is TGTGCCAGCAGCTCCTCCGGGGTAGCGGGGGTAGCTTCCTACAATGAGCAGTTCTTC. Protein: CASSSSGVAGVASYNEQFF. This chain connects TRBV13 to TRBJ2-1; TRBD2 aligns across 9 bases. V lost 4 bases, J lost 1 base, and 14 bases stayed unmatched. This CDR3 has 19 residues. The V gene's germline CDR1 is PRHDT and CDR2 FYEKMQ (reference sequence).